The 15 T cell receptor beta chains given below trace back to one sample, sequenced in a study of CD8 T cells in Susac syndrome (dated by TCRdb to 2018 to 2020). Receptor libraries were prepared by the immunoSEQ multiplex PCR assay. RNA was extracted using the RNeasy kit, and about 0.5 to 1 ug of the RNA was reverse transcribed with random hexamers. TCRdb applied fastp at Q25 and MiXCR to the public reads, then kept only in-frame beta chains. Under each unique CDR3 protein, matching rows form one entry showing the most common genes and DNA. Counted in this sample were roughly 80,000 distinct CDR3 sequences; around 94% of them appeared once. Roughly 0.24% of the sample goes to the ten largest clones. The sequencing sample was made of CD8+ T cells from PBMCs. All receptors derive from a human donor in good health.

V and J are TRBV7-9 and TRBJ2-5; possibly TRBD1 for D (6 bases). V gave up 8 bases and J gave up 1 base, with 14 bases separating them. Germline-derived CDR1 and CDR2 are SEHNR and FQNEAQ (reference sequence). The CDR3 runs 14 residues. As DNA, the CDR3 is TGTGCCAGCGGGGAACAGGGAGTCCAAGAGACCCAGTACTTC. Protein sequence: CASGEQGVQETQYF.

The chain recombines TRBV2 with TRBJ2-3; no definite D call. V was pared by 3 bases and J by 0 bases, with 10 bases between. The germline V gene encodes CDR1 SNHLY and CDR2 FYNNEI. The length of the CDR3 is 15 residues. DNA for the CDR3: TGTGCCAGCAGTGATGGCGGATCTAGCACAGATACGCAGTATTTT. This sequence encodes CASSDGGSSTDTQYF.

This sequence joins TRBV11-2 and TRBJ2-1; 8 bases match TRBD1. V lost 0 bases, J lost 9 bases, and 10 bases stayed unmatched. Per the germline V gene, CDR1 is SGHAT and CDR2 is FQNNGV. The CDR3 loop spans 16 amino acids. The CDR3 spells CASSLETTGVFGEQFF. Here the CDR3 DNA reads TGTGCCAGCAGCTTAGAAACGACAGGGGTTTTTGGTGAGCAGTTCTTC.

The V gene is TRBV9, the J gene TRBJ2-1; unclear D gene. The germline V gene encodes CDR1 SGDLS and CDR2 YYNGEE. Trimming pared 4 bases from V and 2 bases from J, leaving 16 bases between. This CDR3 is built from 16 residues. The DNA for the CDR3 is TGTGCCAGCAGCCCCCTCGTCAGAACGGCCTACAATGAGCAGTTCTTC. Amino acids: CASSPLVRTAYNEQFF.

The gene calls are TRBV6-5 and TRBJ2-7, with unresolved D. Germline CDR1 MNHEY, CDR2 SVGAGI. This CDR3 region has 14 residues. Trimming took 5 bases from V and 2 from J, leaving 13 bases between them. This CDR3 reads CASSPAAAPYEQYF. CDR3 bases: TGTGCCAGCAGTCCGGCCGCAGCACCCTACGAGCAGTACTTC.

This rearrangement joins TRBV20-1 to TRBJ2-1, with TRBD2 matching over 12 bases. Unmatched junction bases numbered 5, after V lost 2 bases and J lost 0 bases. The CDR3 is 17 residues long. Germline loops: CDR1 DFQATT, CDR2 SNEGSKA (reference sequence). CDR3 region: CSARPPTSGSSYNEQFF. CDR3 nucleotide sequence: TGCAGTGCTAGACCTCCGACTAGCGGGAGCTCCTACAATGAGCAGTTCTTC.

The chain combines TRBV4-1 with TRBJ2-7; TRBD1 aligns across 7 bases. Trimming at V came to 7 bases and at J to 4 bases, leaving 10 bases not matched to a gene. The CDR3 has 14 amino acids. Looked up from germline, CDR1 is MGHRA and CDR2 is YSYEKL. The CDR3 DNA follows: TGCGCCAGCATCAAACGGGACAGCCGTTACGAGCAGTACGTC. As protein: CASIKRDSRYEQYV.

The chain combines TRBV6-4 with TRBJ2-5, with 8 nucleotides matching TRBD2. Germline V gene sequence: CDR1 MRHNA, CDR2 SNTAGT. The V and J ends lost 3 bases and 4 bases, in that order; junction bases with no gene match: 7. This CDR3 is 15 amino acids long. The CDR3 reads CASSESAGDIETQYF. CDR3 DNA: TGTGCCAGCAGTGAGTCAGCGGGAGATATAGAGACCCAGTACTTC.

This chain uses TRBV5-1 with TRBJ2-3; TRBD1 is a possible D gene (6 bases). CDR1 SGHRS and CDR2 YFSETQ come from the germline V gene. The length of the CDR3 is 18 residues. V lost 2 bases to trimming and J lost 2 bases, with 21 bases between them. The chain's CDR3 is CASSLVVQGSAITDTQYF. The DNA of the CDR3 is TGCGCCAGCAGCTTAGTCGTACAGGGTTCTGCGATCACAGATACGCAGTATTTT.

The rearrangement uses TRBV7-7 and TRBJ2-5, with D possibly called TRBD1 or TRBD2 (5 bases each). The CDR3 loop spans 15 amino acids. Between the trimmed V and J ends, which lost 2 bases and 0 bases, there was a span of 10 bases. From germline, CDR1 is SSHAT and CDR2 FNYEAQ (reference sequence). CDR3 region: CASSLNGADQETQYF. DNA of the CDR3: TGTGCCAGCAGCTTAAACGGGGCCGACCAAGAGACCCAGTACTTC.

V usage is TRBV28 and J usage is TRBJ1-1; D gene uncertain. With 5 bases removed from V and 5 bases from J, the gap between germline ends came to 15 bases. Looked up from germline, CDR1 is MDHEN and CDR2 is SYDVKM. This CDR3 is 14 amino acids long. CDR3 amino acids: CASSPTARTTEAFF. CDR3 DNA sequence: TGTGCCAGCAGTCCCACAGCCAGAACAACTGAAGCTTTCTTT.

The chain uses TRBV7-7 and TRBJ2-1; D remains ambiguous. This CDR3 has 13 residues. Per the germline V gene, CDR1 is SSHAT and CDR2 is FNYEAQ (reference sequence). V dropped 0 bases and J dropped 9 bases, with 9 bases sitting between them. CDR3: CASSLARTREQFF. The CDR3 region has the DNA TGTGCCAGCAGCTTAGCTCGGACCCGTGAGCAGTTCTTC. Complete variable domain (other parts from reference TRBV7-7 and TRBJ2-1): GAGVSQSPRYKVTKRGQDVTLRCDPISSHATLYWYQQALGQGPEFLTYFNYEAQPDKSGLPSDRFSAERPEGSISTLTIQRTEQRDSAMYRCASSLARTREQFFGPGTRLTVL.

J is TRBJ2-7 and V is TRBV11-2; D tentatively reads TRBD1 or TRBD2 (5 bases each). CDR3 length: 14 amino acids. V was clipped by 1 base and J by 3 bases, with 10 bases between them. Germline CDR1 is SGHAT and CDR2 is FQNNGV. The CDR3 region is CASSLGDGFYEQYV. CDR3 DNA sequence: TGTGCCAGCAGCTTAGGGGACGGATTCTACGAGCAGTACGTC.

This clonotype has only one observation. The gene calls are TRBV5-4 and TRBJ1-2; D is unresolved. The CDR3 has 16 amino acids. V was cut by 0 bases and J by 1 base, with 13 bases left in between. In germline, CDR1 is SGHNT, CDR2 YYREEE (reference sequence). CDR3 residues: CASSLGESTFNYGYTF. The CDR3 coding sequence is TGTGCCAGCAGCTTGGGGGAAAGCACATTTAACTATGGCTACACCTTC. The full variable domain, its missing parts supplied by reference TRBV5-4 and TRBJ1-2, is ETGVTQSPTHLIKTRGQQVTLRCSSQSGHNTVSWYQQALGQGPQFIFQYYREEENGRGNFPPRFSGLQFPNYSSELNVNALELDDSALYLCASSLGESTFNYGYTFGSGTRLTVV.

Concerning this clonotype itself: Sequence at one end of the junction differs from germline and may be a read error. V and J are TRBV20-1 and TRBJ1-2, with unresolved D. Germline V gene sequence: CDR1 DFQATT, CDR2 SNEGSKA (reference sequence). The CDR3 is made up of 11 amino acids. CDR3 sequence reads: CSARGDYGYTF. In DNA, the CDR3 is TGCAGTGCGAGAGGCGACTATGGCTACACCTTC.